These 18 T cell receptor beta chains were all obtained from the same sample, sequenced in a study of blood T cells in healthy people across ages. PCR was performed a second time for 7 to 11 cycles using a sample-barcoded 5' primer and a J-beta primer mix. TCRdb recomputed calls from the 5' RACE reads with MiXCR, one row per CDR3 protein. The profile shows about 680,000 distinct CDR3 sequences, around half of them singletons. Sequenced sample: blood. Every receptor here comes from a woman in her sixties in good health.

This clonotype was detected only a few times. The CDR3 DNA sequence: TGTGCCAGCAGCCAAGGTTCGGCAGGCGTCTCTGGAAACACCATATATTTT. It is translated as CASSQGSAGVSGNTIYF. The rearrangement links TRBV4-2 to TRBJ1-3; D unresolved. CDR1 is LGHNA and CDR2 is YNFKEQ in the germline V gene. The CDR3 runs 17 residues. Deletions cut 1 base from V and 0 bases from J, with 13 bases between.

The V and J genes are TRBV7-2 and TRBJ1-5; 7 nucleotides agree with TRBD1. This CDR3 is 14 amino acids long. Germline V gene lookup returns CDR1 SGHTA and CDR2 FQGNSA. V dropped 5 bases and J dropped 7; count of bases not matched to a gene: 8. The CDR3 region is CASSPNRGGQPQHF. For the CDR3, the DNA is TGTGCCAGCAGCCCAAACAGGGGTGGACAGCCCCAGCATTTT. The entire variable domain, with the rest obtained from reference TRBV7-2 and TRBJ1-5, is as follows: GAGVSQSPSNKVTEKGKDVELRCDPISGHTALYWYRQSLGQGLEFLIYFQGNSAPDKSGLPSDRFSAERTGGSVSTLTIQRTQQEDSAVYLCASSPNRGGQPQHFGDGTRLSIL.

The V and J genes are TRBV27 and TRBJ2-1; 10 bases fit TRBD1. Germline-derived CDR1 and CDR2 are MNHEY and SMNVEV (reference sequence). V gave up 5 bases and J gave up 2 bases; unmatched junction bases: 3. The CDR3 has 15 amino acids. Here the CDR3 DNA reads TGTGCCAGCAGTAAGACAGGGGGCACCTACAATGAGCAGTTCTTC. It yields the protein CASSKTGGTYNEQFF.

The chain joins TRBV15 to TRBJ2-5, with 7 positions matching TRBD1. Trimming at V came to 3 bases and at J to 1 base, leaving 8 bases not matched to a gene. Germline assignment: CDR1 LNHNV and CDR2 YYDKDF (reference sequence). The CDR3 length is 16 residues. The CDR3 DNA reads TGTGCCACCAGCAGGGGAGCAAGGGGGCTCCAAGAGACCCAGTACTTC. It codes for CATSRGARGLQETQYF.

Details on this clonotype: A much larger clone lies a single base off, so this may be a read error. The genes are TRBV15 and TRBJ2-7, with TRBD2 identical over 7 bases. Germline CDR1 and CDR2: LNHNV and YYDKDF (reference sequence). The CDR3 loop spans 16 amino acids. CDR3 sequence reads: CAPSRDHQRGAYEQYF. In DNA, the CDR3 is TGTGCCCCCAGCAGAGATCACCAGCGGGGCGCCTACGAGCAGTACTTC.

This clonotype appeared once. The chain has TRBV7-2 and TRBJ2-3, with D tentatively TRBD2 (6 bases). V was trimmed by 5 bases and J by 6 bases, leaving 15 bases between them. The CDR3 is made up of 14 amino acids. Germline CDR1 is SGHTA and CDR2 is FQGNSA. The CDR3 sequence is CASSDRRASDTQYF. The DNA of the CDR3 is TGTGCCAGCAGCGACCGGAGGGCCAGTGATACGCAGTATTTT. The full variable domain, in which reference TRBV7-2 and TRBJ2-3 provide the parts outside the CDR3, is GAGVSQSPSNKVTEKGKDVELRCDPISGHTALYWYRQSLGQGLEFLIYFQGNSAPDKSGLPSDRFSAERTGGSVSTLTIQRTQQEDSAVYLCASSDRRASDTQYFGPGTRLTVL.

This clonotype was seen once. This rearrangement joins TRBV4-2 to TRBJ1-4, with 7 bases matching TRBD1. The CDR3 runs 20 residues. Unmatched junction bases numbered 16, after V lost 0 bases and J lost 3 bases. Per the germline V gene, CDR1 is LGHNA and CDR2 is YNFKEQ. CDR3 sequence: CASSQDRRKQGREANEKLFF. DNA for the CDR3: TGTGCCAGCAGCCAAGATCGGAGGAAACAGGGGAGGGAAGCTAATGAAAAACTGTTTTTT.

As concerns this clonotype: At one boundary the junction diverges from the germline segment, which might be a read error. The gene calls are TRBV20-1 and TRBJ2-7; D call uncertain. Germline lookup yields CDR1 DFQATT and CDR2 SNEGSKA (reference sequence). The CDR3 covers 11 residues. CDR3 nucleotide sequence: TGCTGTGCCGGGCAGAGCTACGAGCAGTACTTC. It is translated as CCAGQSYEQYF.

The genes are TRBV7-2 and TRBJ1-2; D remains unclear. V was shortened by 3 bases and J by 7 bases, with 12 bases between the two germline ends. From germline, CDR1 is SGHTA and CDR2 FQGNSA. CDR3 length: 13 residues. As DNA, the CDR3 is TGTGCCAGCAGCTTTAACCAGGCGGGTGGCTACACCTTC. As protein: CASSFNQAGGYTF.

This chain joins TRBV11-2 and TRBJ1-4, with a weak D call TRBD1 (6 bases). There are 15 residues in the CDR3. V was cut by 5 bases and J by 0 bases, with 10 bases left in between. CDR1 and CDR2 from the germline V gene are SGHAT and FQNNGV. In DNA, the CDR3 is TGTGCCAGCAGCACCAGGACAGCAACTAATGAAAAACTGTTTTTT. Translated, it gives CASSTRTATNEKLFF.

The chain employs TRBV18 and TRBJ1-5, with 11 bases aligning to TRBD1. Germline CDR1 KGHSH, CDR2 LQKENI. With V trimmed by 3 bases and J by 6 bases, 4 bases remained unmatched. The CDR3 loop spans 15 amino acids. The CDR3, as DNA: TGTGCCAGCTCACCCGGACAGGGGGCTCCTCAGCCCCAGCATTTT. Encoded protein: CASSPGQGAPQPQHF.

This clonotype was observed once. The V gene is TRBV28, the J gene TRBJ2-5; no firm D call. Matching the DNA end better, TRBJ2-7 makes the J call doubtful. The CDR3 covers 14 residues. Germline CDR1 reads MDHEN; CDR2 reads SYDVKM. CDR3 region: CASSFNTDSYEQYF. CDR3 bases: TGTGCCAGCAGTTTCAACACCGACTCCTACGAGCAGTACTTC.

This clonotype was picked up many times. This rearrangement joins TRBV4-3 to TRBJ2-7; unclear D gene. The CDR3 loop spans 13 amino acids. V was shortened by 0 bases and J by 4 bases, with 7 bases between the two germline ends. Germline CDR1 reads LGHNA; CDR2 reads YSLEER. This CDR3 reads CASSQDAGYEQYF. The CDR3 DNA sequence: TGCGCCAGCAGCCAAGATGCCGGTTACGAGCAGTACTTC.

J is TRBJ2-1 and V is TRBV28; no reliable D call. V was trimmed by 8 bases and J by 4 bases, leaving 6 bases between them. The CDR3 runs to 11 residues. Germline V gene lookup returns CDR1 MDHEN and CDR2 SYDVKM. The CDR3 region has the DNA TGTGCCAGCCCATGTTACAATGAGCAGTTCTTC. Translated, it gives CASPCYNEQFF.

The chain's CDR3 is CASSATGGAFGEKLFF. DNA of the CDR3: TGTGCCAGCAGCGCAACAGGGGGCGCGTTTGGGGAAAAACTGTTTTTT. The chain has TRBV2 and TRBJ1-4, with TRBD1 identical over 9 bases. The germline CDR1 and CDR2 sequences are SNHLY and FYNNEI. Trimming removed 6 bases from V and 8 bases from J; junction bases left unmatched: 13. The length of the CDR3 is 16 residues.

V usage is TRBV4-2 and J usage is TRBJ2-4; D remains ambiguous. Germline V gives CDR1 LGHNA, CDR2 YNFKEQ. The CDR3 totals 16 residues. V shed 4 bases and J shed 1 base, with 14 bases lying between them. Here the CDR3 DNA reads TGTGCCAGCAGCCTAGTAGCCTTCGCCGCCAAAAACATTCAGTACTTC. Translating it yields CASSLVAFAAKNIQYF.

The chain uses TRBV4-3 and TRBJ2-3, with TRBD1 matching over 9 bases. This CDR3 region has 15 residues. CDR1 and CDR2 from the germline V gene are LGHNA and YSLEER. The ends lost 3 bases at V and 5 bases at J; junction bases unmatched: 6. CDR3 amino acids: CASSHGDRAEDTQYF. The CDR3 DNA sequence: TGCGCCAGCAGCCATGGGGACAGGGCTGAAGATACGCAGTATTTT.

As DNA, the CDR3 is TGCAGCGCTGAGGGCAGTGAGAGCTCTGGGGCCAACGTCCTGACTTTC. Translating it yields CSAEGSESSGANVLTF. The J gene is TRBJ2-6, the V gene TRBV29-1, with D possibly TRBD2 on 5 matching bases. Trimming took 7 bases from V and 0 from J, leaving 16 bases between them. Germline V lookup: CDR1 SQVTM, CDR2 ANQGSEA. CDR3 length: 16 residues.